Shown below are 22 T cell receptor beta chains from a single sample sequenced in a study of blood T cells in healthy people across ages. The authors ran a second PCR of about 7 to 11 cycles using a sample-barcoded 5' primer and a J-beta primer mix. One entry per CDR3 protein results from TCRdb running MiXCR on the 5' RACE reads. The repertoire holds fewer than 2 million distinct CDR3 sequences, with about two fifths as singletons. The material sequenced was blood. The origin of the receptors is a human donor in good health.

The chain uses TRBV12-3 or TRBV12-4 and TRBJ2-7; D may be TRBD1 (6 bases). The V and J ends lost 3 bases and 5 bases respectively, with 11 bases between them. This CDR3 contains 13 residues. This chain's CDR3 is CASSFMQGNEQYF. The CDR3 region has the DNA TGTGCCAGCAGTTTTATGCAGGGGAACGAGCAGTACTTC.

The V and J genes are TRBV20-1 and TRBJ2-1, with a tentative D call TRBD2 (7 bases). Germline CDR1 reads DFQATT; CDR2 reads SNEGSKA (reference sequence). There are 16 residues in the CDR3. Deletions cut 3 bases from V and 5 bases from J, with 20 bases between. The CDR3 DNA follows: TGCAGTGCTAGTCTCGGAGGGGGGGGGGCTCACAATGAGCAGTTCTTC. Translated, it gives CSASLGGGGAHNEQFF.

This clonotype was counted between two and nine times. The V call is TRBV20-1, the J call TRBJ2-1; perhaps TRBD2 as D (6 bases). Trimming removed 6 bases at V and 7 bases at J, with 19 bases between. CDR3 length: 14 amino acids. Germline V gene lookup returns CDR1 DFQATT and CDR2 SNEGSKA (reference sequence). The CDR3: CSAPFLRRGNEQFF. CDR3 nucleotide sequence: TGCAGTGCCCCTTTTTTACGGAGGGGTAATGAGCAGTTCTTC.

Notes on this clonotype: Mismatch with germline at one junction end may stem from a read error. The chain is built from TRBV29-1 and TRBJ1-1; possible D gene TRBD1, 5 bases. Germline CDR1 and CDR2: SQVTM and ANQGSEA. This CDR3 is 13 amino acids long. In DNA, the CDR3 is TGCCGCGTTCGGGGCGTCATGAACACTGAAGCTTTCTTT. Its translation: CRVRGVMNTEAFF. Based on the CDR3 plus reference TRBV29-1 and TRBJ1-1, the full variable domain is SAVISQKPSRDICQRGTSLTIQCQVDSQVTMMFWYRQQPGQSLTLIATANQGSEATYESGFVIDKFPISRPNLTFSTLTVSNMSPEDSSIYLCRVRGVMNTEAFFGQGTRLTVV.

This chain connects TRBV12-3 or TRBV12-4 to TRBJ2-1, with 10 bases identical to TRBD2. V gave up 0 bases and J gave up 8 bases; unmatched junction bases: 7. This CDR3 has 16 amino acids. CDR3 amino acids: CASSLALSGGVDEQFF. Here the CDR3 DNA reads TGTGCCAGCAGTTTAGCGCTGAGCGGGGGGGTCGATGAGCAGTTCTTC.

This clonotype showed up just a few times. The J gene is TRBJ2-3, the V gene TRBV2; D unresolved. The CDR3 spans 14 residues. Per the germline V gene, CDR1 is SNHLY and CDR2 is FYNNEI. Trimming removed 10 bases at V and 2 bases at J, with 16 bases between. The CDR3 sequence: CANQYDDLTDTQYF. The CDR3, as DNA: TGTGCCAACCAGTACGATGACCTCACAGATACGCAGTATTTT. The complete variable domain, with remaining parts taken from reference TRBV2 and TRBJ2-3, reads EPEVTQTPSHQVTQMGQEVILRCVPISNHLYFYWYRQILGQKVEFLVSFYNNEISEKSEIFDDQFSVERPDGSNFTLKIRSTKLEDSAMYFCANQYDDLTDTQYFGPGTRLTVL.

The chain recombines TRBV2 with TRBJ2-1, with TRBD1 identical over 8 bases. The length of the CDR3 is 16 residues. Germline CDR1 and CDR2: SNHLY and FYNNEI. V shed 7 bases, J shed 3 bases, and the junction held 11 bases outside the gene matches. This CDR3 is CASISDRGGIYNEQFF. DNA for the CDR3: TGTGCCAGCATTTCCGACAGGGGAGGTATCTACAATGAGCAGTTCTTC. The whole variable domain, remainder taken from reference TRBV2 and TRBJ2-1, is EPEVTQTPSHQVTQMGQEVILRCVPISNHLYFYWYRQILGQKVEFLVSFYNNEISEKSEIFDDQFSVERPDGSNFTLKIRSTKLEDSAMYFCASISDRGGIYNEQFFGPGTRLTVL.

The J gene is TRBJ2-3, the V gene TRBV25-1, with D possibly being TRBD2 (6 bases). V lost 1 base to trimming and J lost 3 bases, with 8 bases between them. Germline V lookup: CDR1 MGHDK, CDR2 SYGVNS. The CDR3 has 14 amino acids. This CDR3 reads CASSEWRGTDTQYF. The DNA for the CDR3 is TGTGCCAGCAGTGAATGGCGGGGTACAGATACGCAGTATTTT. Full variable domain (outside the CDR3, taken from reference TRBV25-1 and TRBJ2-3): EADIYQTPRYLVIGTGKKITLECSQTMGHDKMYWYQQDPGMELHLIHYSYGVNSTEKGDLSSESTVSRIRTEHFPLTLESARPSHTSQYLCASSEWRGTDTQYFGPGTRLTVL.

This clonotype was observed at least ten times. The chain links TRBV7-3 to TRBJ2-5, with 7 bases lining up with TRBD1. J lost 5 bases, V lost 6 bases, and 6 bases had no gene match. Germline V lookup: CDR1 SGHTA, CDR2 FQGTGA. The CDR3 extends over 13 amino acids. The CDR3, as DNA: TGTGCCAGCAGACCGACAGGGTCGGAGACCCAGTACTTC. It encodes CASRPTGSETQYF.

The chain recombines TRBV7-7 with TRBJ2-5, with a tentative D call TRBD1 (6 bases). Germline CDR1 and CDR2: SSHAT and FNYEAQ (reference sequence). V was shortened by 5 bases and J by 1 base, with 8 bases between the two germline ends. The CDR3 totals 13 residues. CDR3 in amino acids: CASSKDSQETQYF. CDR3 nucleotides: TGTGCCAGCAGCAAGGACAGCCAAGAGACCCAGTACTTC. The full variable domain, rest sourced from reference TRBV7-7 and TRBJ2-5, is GAGVSQSPRYKVTKRGQDVTLRCDPISSHATLYWYQQALGQGPEFLTYFNYEAQPDKSGLPSDRFSAERPEGSISTLTIQRTEQRDSAMYRCASSKDSQETQYFGPGTRLLVL.

The V gene is TRBV28, the J gene TRBJ2-4, with 7 bases matching TRBD1. Germline-derived CDR1 and CDR2 are MDHEN and SYDVKM. CDR3 length: 15 amino acids. V lost 2 bases, J lost 4 bases, and 5 bases stayed unmatched. The CDR3 sequence: CASSLRSQGKNIQYF. CDR3 nucleotide sequence: TGTGCCAGCAGTTTAAGGTCACAGGGGAAAAACATTCAGTACTTC.

The chain has TRBV12-3 or TRBV12-4 and TRBJ2-7; TRBD1 matches 8 bases. TRBJ2-5 explains the end of the DNA better; the J call may be wrong. This CDR3 has 15 amino acids. The CDR3 is CASSYGQGGIETQYF. CDR3 sequence (DNA): TGTGCCAGCAGTTACGGACAGGGAGGAATAGAGACCCAGTACTTC.

There are a few counts of this clonotype. V and J are TRBV7-8 and TRBJ1-1; 8 bases match TRBD1. This CDR3 has 14 amino acids. With 5 bases clipped from V and 8 bases from J, the junction kept 10 bases outside the gene matches. CDR1 is SGHVS, CDR2 FQNEAQ, per germline. CDR3 bases: TGTGCCAGCAGCCCCATCCGGGACAGGATGGAAGCTTTCTTT. Its protein product is CASSPIRDRMEAFF.

The V gene is TRBV4-1, the J gene TRBJ2-3, with unresolved D. Germline V gene data show CDR1 as MGHRA and CDR2 as YSYEKL. The CDR3 has 16 residues. The V end was cut by 4 bases, the J end by 3 bases, with 17 bases between. This CDR3 is CASSRTALGTTDTQYF. CDR3 bases: TGCGCCAGCAGCCGCACAGCACTGGGAACTACAGATACGCAGTATTTT.

This clonotype appeared a few times. The chain joins TRBV7-6 to TRBJ2-1; the match to TRBD2 covers 8 bases. The CDR3 is 16 residues long. Germline loops: CDR1 SGHVS, CDR2 FNYEAQ. The trim removed 4 bases at V and 8 bases at J, leaving 13 bases unmatched. CDR3 protein: CASSSPRGGGLDEQFF. For the CDR3, the DNA is TGTGCCAGCAGCTCCCCCCGGGGGGGGGGCCTAGATGAGCAGTTCTTC. Based on the CDR3 plus reference TRBV7-6 and TRBJ2-1, the full variable domain is GAGVSQSPRYKVTKRGQDVALRCDPISGHVSLYWYRQALGQGPEFLTYFNYEAQQDKSGLPNDRFSAERPEGSISTLTIQRTEQRDSAMYRCASSSPRGGGLDEQFFGPGTRLTVL.

The rearrangement joins TRBV4-3 to TRBJ1-1; D unclear. The CDR3 is 15 amino acids. V was pared by 0 bases and J by 0 bases, with 8 bases between. The V gene's germline CDR1 is LGHNA and CDR2 YSLEER. In DNA, the CDR3 is TGCGCCAGCAGCCAAGAGGTTAACATGAACACTGAAGCTTTCTTT. It is translated as CASSQEVNMNTEAFF.

The chain employs TRBV9 and TRBJ2-3; D may correspond to TRBD1 or TRBD2 (5 bases each). With 7 bases removed from V and 6 bases from J, the gap between germline ends came to 12 bases. The CDR3 sequence is 12 residues long. The V gene's germline CDR1 is SGDLS and CDR2 YYNGEE. In DNA, the CDR3 is TGTGCCAGCGGCAGGGACGGCGATACGCAGTATTTT. Residues: CASGRDGDTQYF.

The table lists this clonotype with a few counts. The J gene is TRBJ2-3, the V gene TRBV7-2; TRBD2 aligns across 9 bases. The CDR3 is made up of 18 amino acids. V dropped 4 bases and J dropped 1; count of bases not matched to a gene: 12. Looked up from germline, CDR1 is SGHTA and CDR2 is FQGNSA. The CDR3 region has the DNA TGTGCCAGCAGCTCTCTCCCGGGGCGGGGGGGAGGCACAGATACGCAGTATTTT. It is translated as CASSSLPGRGGGTDTQYF. The entire variable domain, with the rest obtained from reference TRBV7-2 and TRBJ2-3, is as follows: GAGVSQSPSNKVTEKGKDVELRCDPISGHTALYWYRQSLGQGLEFLIYFQGNSAPDKSGLPSDRFSAERTGGSVSTLTIQRTQQEDSAVYLCASSSLPGRGGGTDTQYFGPGTRLTVL.

This clonotype occurred a few times. The V and J genes are TRBV20-1 and TRBJ2-7; D may be TRBD2 (6 bases). Germline CDR1 DFQATT, CDR2 SNEGSKA (reference sequence). This CDR3 contains 15 residues. Trimming cost V 5 bases and J 5 bases, with 22 bases left between them. In nucleotides, the CDR3 is TGCAGTGCTTCTTCGGCGCTAGCGTGGGGGAACGAGCAGTACTTC. It codes for CSASSALAWGNEQYF.

The gene calls are TRBV28 and TRBJ1-2; D is uncertain. Germline V CDR1 and CDR2: MDHEN, SYDVKM. The CDR3 loop spans 14 amino acids. Trimming took off 3 bases at V and 5 bases at J, with 13 bases between the two ends. In DNA, the CDR3 is TGTGCCAGCAGTTTGGTTCGGAGGGAGTATGGCTACACCTTC. Protein: CASSLVRREYGYTF.

With respect to this clonotype: The junction departs from the called germline gene at one end, perhaps through a read error. The chain carries TRBV5-1 and TRBJ2-2; D not resolved. CDR3 length: 15 amino acids. Looked up from germline, CDR1 is SGHRS and CDR2 is YFSETQ. CDR3 DNA sequence: TGCGTCAGCAGCTTGGACCGGGTATTTACCGGGGAGCTGTTTTTT. It translates to CVSSLDRVFTGELFF.

This clonotype appeared many times. The gene calls are TRBV12-3 or TRBV12-4 and TRBJ2-5; 8 bases are shared with TRBD2. The CDR3 is 12 amino acids. With 10 bases clipped from V and 3 bases from J, the junction kept 4 bases outside the gene matches. The chain's CDR3 is CAIQRGKETQYF. Here the CDR3 DNA reads TGTGCCATTCAGCGGGGGAAAGAGACCCAGTACTTC.